This is a list of T cell receptor beta chains from one sample in a study of blood T cell repertoires in COVID-19. The method was immunoSEQ multiplex PCR; TCRdb's version includes in-frame clones alone and lacks a portion of them. The data contain some 270,000 clones, roughly 90% of them singletons. Sequenced sample: peripheral blood. The source of these receptors is a man aged 50 to 60 with acute or convalescent COVID-19. Each CDR3 is given with its conserved first and last residue. A D gene is named only where the DNA matches it firmly. The size of a clone is reported for some rows only, either as once, few or many, or as a class for expanded clones.

v_call: TRBV7-2
j_call: TRBJ2-1
clone_size: few
d_call: TRBD2
cdr3_nt: TGTGCCAGCAGCCTTGGACTAGTGGGTGAGCAGTTCTTC
cdr3_aa: CASSLGLVGEQFF

v_call: TRBV19
j_call: TRBJ1-5
clone_size: -
d_call: -
cdr3_nt: TGTGCCAGTGGATTCAGGGAGCCCCAGCATTTT
cdr3_aa: CASGFREPQHF

v_call: TRBV5-1
j_call: TRBJ2-2
clone_size: -
d_call: -
cdr3_nt: TGCGCCAGCAAAGATAGCGGGGAGCTGTTTTTT
cdr3_aa: CASKDSGELFF

v_call: TRBV7-2
j_call: TRBJ1-6
clone_size: -
d_call: TRBD1
cdr3_nt: TGTGCCAGCAGCTCCCGACAGGGAATGTCACCCCTCCACTTT
cdr3_aa: CASSSRQGMSPLHF

v_call: TRBV11-3
j_call: TRBJ2-1
clone_size: -
d_call: TRBD2
cdr3_nt: TGTGCCAGCAGCGCCGGGACTAGCGGCTACAATGAGCAGTTCTTC
cdr3_aa: CASSAGTSGYNEQFF

v_call: TRBV2
j_call: TRBJ1-5
clone_size: -
d_call: TRBD1
cdr3_nt: TGTGCCAGCACCGGGACAGGGGGCTATCCCCAGCATTTT
cdr3_aa: CASTGTGGYPQHF

v_call: TRBV2
j_call: TRBJ1-1
clone_size: once
d_call: TRBD1
cdr3_nt: TGTGCCAGCGGGGACAGCTACACTGAAGCTTTCTTT
cdr3_aa: CASGDSYTEAFF

v_call: TRBV27
j_call: TRBJ1-1
clone_size: -
d_call: -
cdr3_nt: TGTGCCAGCAGTCGAGCAGGGGCTACAGGGACTGAAGCTTTCTTT
cdr3_aa: CASSRAGATGTEAFF

v_call: TRBV5-1
j_call: TRBJ2-2
clone_size: -
d_call: -
cdr3_nt: TGCGCCAGCAGCTTCAGGGGTATCGGCACCGGGGAGCTGTTTTTT
cdr3_aa: CASSFRGIGTGELFF

v_call: TRBV11-2
j_call: TRBJ1-1
clone_size: once
d_call: TRBD1
cdr3_nt: TGTGCCAGCAGCTTACCGGGACAGATGAACACTGAAGCTTTCTTT
cdr3_aa: CASSLPGQMNTEAFF

v_call: TRBV10-3
j_call: TRBJ2-7
clone_size: -
d_call: -
cdr3_nt: TGTGCCATCAGCGAGTCGTCAGGGGAGCAGTACTTC
cdr3_aa: CAISESSGEQYF

v_call: TRBV10-3
j_call: TRBJ2-6
clone_size: -
d_call: -
cdr3_nt: TGTGCCATCAGTGCCTGGGCTAACGGGGCCAACGTCCTGACTTTC
cdr3_aa: CAISAWANGANVLTF

v_call: TRBV5-1
j_call: TRBJ2-2
clone_size: -
d_call: -
cdr3_nt: TGCGCCAGCAGCCTGGACAGCAGATCGAACACCGGGGAGCTGTTTTTT
cdr3_aa: CASSLDSRSNTGELFF

v_call: TRBV6-2/TRBV6-3
j_call: TRBJ1-1
clone_size: once
d_call: TRBD1
cdr3_nt: TGTGCCAGCAGTTACCTCGGACAGGGGGAGAACACTGAAGCTTTCTTT
cdr3_aa: CASSYLGQGENTEAFF

v_call: TRBV28
j_call: TRBJ1-3
clone_size: -
d_call: -
cdr3_nt: TGTGCCAGCAGTTTATTAGGGCAGGGCCGGGACACCATATATTTT
cdr3_aa: CASSLLGQGRDTIYF

v_call: TRBV3-1/TRBV3-2
j_call: TRBJ1-1
clone_size: -
d_call: -
cdr3_nt: TGTGCCAGCAGCCAAGAACAGTTGAACACTGAAGCTTTCTTT
cdr3_aa: CASSQEQLNTEAFF

v_call: TRBV29-1
j_call: TRBJ2-5
clone_size: once
d_call: TRBD2
cdr3_nt: TGCAGCATCCGTAGGCTAGCGGGGACAATGGGGGAGACCCAGTACTTC
cdr3_aa: CSIRRLAGTMGETQYF